Detailed here is one T cell receptor beta chain. Its antigen remains unidentified. These data are taken from a study of shared clonotypes between healthy human individuals. Assay used: immunoSEQ multiplex PCR; TCRdb lists only in-frame clones, some missing. In the table there are more than 2,000,000 clones, 93% of which are singletons. Notes on the study in general: Having only a few donors restricted how much genetic and exposure-history diversity was captured.

V dropped 5 bases and J dropped 0; count of bases not matched to a gene: 7. CDR3 length: 15 residues. CDR1 is SGHTA and CDR2 is FQGNSA in the germline V gene. The receptor was derived from a man in his late teens or twenties in good health. Some clones in this sample may be carry-over from other donors' samples. This sequence joins TRBV7-2 and TRBJ2-7; 7 bases map to TRBD1. Source material: naive CD4+ T cells from PBMCs. Subset described: CD45RA+ positively selected. In DNA form, the CDR3 reads TGTGCCAGCAGCCCACAGACAGGGAGCTCCTACGAGCAGTACTTC. Amino acid sequence: CASSPQTGSSYEQYF. Supplemented by reference TRBV7-2 and TRBJ2-7, the full variable domain reads GAGVSQSPSNKVTEKGKDVELRCDPISGHTALYWYRQSLGQGLEFLIYFQGNSAPDKSGLPSDRFSAERTGGSVSTLTIQRTQQEDSAVYLCASSPQTGSSYEQYFGPGTRLTVT.